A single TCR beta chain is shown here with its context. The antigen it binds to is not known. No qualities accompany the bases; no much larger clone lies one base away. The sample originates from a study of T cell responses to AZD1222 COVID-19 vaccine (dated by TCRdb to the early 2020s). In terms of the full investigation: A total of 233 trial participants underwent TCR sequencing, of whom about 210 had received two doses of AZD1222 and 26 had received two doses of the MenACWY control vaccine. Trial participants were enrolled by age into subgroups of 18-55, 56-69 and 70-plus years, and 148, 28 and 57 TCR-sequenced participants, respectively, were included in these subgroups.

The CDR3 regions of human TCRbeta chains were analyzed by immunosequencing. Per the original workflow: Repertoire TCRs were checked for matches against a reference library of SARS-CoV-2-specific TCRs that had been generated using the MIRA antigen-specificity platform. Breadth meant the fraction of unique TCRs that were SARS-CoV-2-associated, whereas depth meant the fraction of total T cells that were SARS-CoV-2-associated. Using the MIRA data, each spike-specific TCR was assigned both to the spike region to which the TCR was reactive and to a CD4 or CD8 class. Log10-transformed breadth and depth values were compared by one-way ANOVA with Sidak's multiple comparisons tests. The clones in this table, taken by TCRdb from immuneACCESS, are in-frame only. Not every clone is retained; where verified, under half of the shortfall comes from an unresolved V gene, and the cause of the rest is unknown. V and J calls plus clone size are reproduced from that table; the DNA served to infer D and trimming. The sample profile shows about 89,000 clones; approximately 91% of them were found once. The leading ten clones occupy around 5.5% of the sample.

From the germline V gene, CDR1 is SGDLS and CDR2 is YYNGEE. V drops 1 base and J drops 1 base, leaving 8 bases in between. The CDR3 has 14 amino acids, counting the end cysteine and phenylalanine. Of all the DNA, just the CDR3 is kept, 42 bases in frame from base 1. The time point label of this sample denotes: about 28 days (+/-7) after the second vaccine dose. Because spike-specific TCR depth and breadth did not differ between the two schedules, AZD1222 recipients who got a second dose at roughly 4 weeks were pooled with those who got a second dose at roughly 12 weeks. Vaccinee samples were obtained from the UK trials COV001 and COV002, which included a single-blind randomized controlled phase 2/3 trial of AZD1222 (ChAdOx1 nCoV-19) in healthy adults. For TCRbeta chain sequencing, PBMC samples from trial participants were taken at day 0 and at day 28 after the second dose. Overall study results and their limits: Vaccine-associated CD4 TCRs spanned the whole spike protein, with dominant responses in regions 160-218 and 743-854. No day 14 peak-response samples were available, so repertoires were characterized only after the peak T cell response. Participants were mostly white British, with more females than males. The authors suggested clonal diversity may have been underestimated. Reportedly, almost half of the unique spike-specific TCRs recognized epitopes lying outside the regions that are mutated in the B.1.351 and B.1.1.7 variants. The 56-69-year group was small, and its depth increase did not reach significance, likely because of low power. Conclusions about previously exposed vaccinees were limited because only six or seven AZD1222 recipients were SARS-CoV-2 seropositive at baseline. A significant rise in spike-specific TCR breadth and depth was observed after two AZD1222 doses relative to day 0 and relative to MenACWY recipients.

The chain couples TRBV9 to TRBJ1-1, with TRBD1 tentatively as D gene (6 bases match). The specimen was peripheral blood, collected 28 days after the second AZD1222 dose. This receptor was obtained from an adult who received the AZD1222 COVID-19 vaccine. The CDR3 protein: CASSVQGTNTEAFF. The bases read TGTGCCAGCAGCGTACAGGGGACGAACACTGAAGCTTTCTTT.